One sample yielded the 21 T cell receptor beta chains listed below, sequenced in a study of blood T cells in healthy people across ages (dated by TCRdb to between 2014 and 2016). The library was made by 5' RACE. The data were produced on an Illumina HiSeq 2500. A second PCR of about 7 to 12 cycles was run with a J-beta primer mix and a sample-barcoded 5' primer. TCRdb passed the public sequencing reads through fastp at Q25 and MiXCR, retaining productive beta sequences. Rows merge per CDR3 protein into single entries with the most common DNA and genes. This sample is represented by roughly 730,000 distinct CDR3 sequences; about 56% of them were singletons. The ten largest clones take up 20% to 30% of the sample. The specimen was blood. All receptors derive from a man aged 40-50 years in good health.

The CDR3 reads CSVEGAVGKQFF. The CDR3 nucleotides are TGCAGCGTTGAAGGGGCAGTCGGTAAGCAGTTCTTC. The chain recombines TRBV29-1 with TRBJ2-1; D is unresolved. V lost 1 base, J lost 11 bases, and 12 bases lay in between. CDR1 and CDR2 (germline): SQVTM, ANQGSEA. This CDR3 comprises 12 residues.

At least ten counts were recorded for this clonotype. The chain combines TRBV15 with TRBJ2-5; D may be TRBD1 or TRBD2 (5 bases each). Germline loops: CDR1 LNHNV, CDR2 YYDKDF (reference sequence). The V and J ends lost 0 bases and 0 bases respectively, with 8 bases between them. The CDR3 is 15 amino acids. Written as DNA, the CDR3 is TGTGCCACCAGCAGAGACGGGACCCACCAAGAGACCCAGTACTTC. Translation gives CATSRDGTHQETQYF.

The chain is built from TRBV7-9 and TRBJ2-2; D unresolved. Per germline, CDR1 SEHNR and CDR2 FQNEAQ (reference sequence). V was pared by 0 bases and J by 7 bases, with 18 bases between. The CDR3 loop spans 17 amino acids. This CDR3 is CASSLAPQRLTNGELFF. DNA of the CDR3: TGTGCCAGCAGCTTAGCGCCCCAGCGCCTAACGAACGGGGAGCTGTTTTTT.

The V and J genes are TRBV20-1 and TRBJ2-3; D gene ambiguous. This CDR3 has 12 residues. Trimming shortened V by 5 bases and J by 6 bases, and 12 bases separated the two germline ends. Germline assignment: CDR1 DFQATT and CDR2 SNEGSKA (reference sequence). DNA of the CDR3: TGCAGTGCTGGACCGGTCAGGGATACGCAGTATTTT. It codes for CSAGPVRDTQYF.

This clonotype has only a few counts. The chain has TRBV29-1 and TRBJ2-1; D may be TRBD2 (5 bases). Germline lookup yields CDR1 SQVTM and CDR2 ANQGSEA. The CDR3 contains 12 residues. Trimming pared 4 bases from V and 6 bases from J, leaving 10 bases between. The DNA for the CDR3 is TGCAGCGTTGGTAACGGGGTCAATGAGCAGTTCTTC. Translated: CSVGNGVNEQFF.

This clonotype was recorded a few times. This chain links TRBV24-1 with TRBJ2-1, with TRBD2 identical over 7 bases. Losses at the gene ends were 8 bases for V and 7 bases for J; bases not matched to a gene: 7. Looked up from germline, CDR1 is KGHDR and CDR2 is SFDVKD. The CDR3 sequence is 13 residues long. The CDR3 loop reads CATTPVGGNEQFF. DNA of the CDR3: TGTGCCACCACTCCTGTGGGGGGGAATGAGCAGTTCTTC.

The chain uses TRBV27 and TRBJ2-7; D ambiguous. The CDR3 has 14 amino acids. The V gene's germline CDR1 is MNHEY and CDR2 SMNVEV (reference sequence). The V end lost 2 bases, the J end lost 1 base, and 9 bases lay between the germline ends. The CDR3 region is CASSLNGESYEQYF. The CDR3 region has the DNA TGTGCCAGCAGTTTAAATGGCGAATCCTACGAGCAGTACTTC.

This chain links TRBV12-3 or TRBV12-4 with TRBJ1-4; D might be TRBD1 (6 bases). The CDR3 runs 19 residues. V gave up 1 base and J gave up 1 base, with 19 bases separating them. The DNA for the CDR3 is TGTGCCAGCAGTTTAGAGCTAAGCAGGGGTCTTCGAACTAATGAAAAACTGTTTTTT. It yields the protein CASSLELSRGLRTNEKLFF.

The chain joins TRBV10-2 to TRBJ2-5; D call uncertain. The end of the DNA aligns better with TRBJ2-7, so the J call may be wrong. The germline gives CDR1 WSHSY, CDR2 SAAADI. The CDR3 totals 13 residues. The chain's CDR3 is CASSASRFGEQYF. The DNA for the CDR3 is TGCGCCAGCAGTGCCTCCAGATTCGGCGAGCAGTACTTC.

The rearrangement joins TRBV27 to TRBJ1-5; the D is unclear. V was trimmed by 5 bases and J by 2 bases, leaving 16 bases between them. The CDR3 extends over 16 amino acids. CDR1 and CDR2 (germline): MNHEY, SMNVEV (reference sequence). As DNA, the CDR3 is TGTGCCAGCAGTCAAAGACGTGAGGGTCGCAATCAGCCCCAGCATTTT. This encodes CASSQRREGRNQPQHF.

This clonotype has just a few counts. CDR3 sequence: CASSLVRTGWYF. CDR3 coding DNA: TGTGCCAGCAGCTTAGTAAGGACAGGGTGGTATTTT. The chain carries TRBV7-8 and TRBJ2-3; 8 bases are a match to TRBD1. Germline V gene data show CDR1 as SGHVS and CDR2 as FQNEAQ. Germline trimming cut 1 base from V and 14 bases from J; bases unmatched to any gene: 5. The CDR3 contains 12 residues.

The chain uses TRBV6-2 or TRBV6-3 and TRBJ2-7; D ambiguous. Germline lookup yields CDR1 MNHEY and CDR2 SVGEGT. The CDR3 runs 17 residues. V shed 5 bases and J shed 3 bases, with 23 bases lying between them. The CDR3 is CASSPRTQAVSYYEQYF. CDR3 bases: TGTGCCAGCAGTCCCCGGACCCAGGCCGTCTCCTACTACGAGCAGTACTTC.

This clonotype was found many times. The rearrangement joins TRBV5-1 to TRBJ2-4; D may match TRBD1 or TRBD2 (5 bases each). Germline-derived CDR1 and CDR2 are SGHRS and YFSETQ. Trimming stripped 6 bases from V and 5 bases from J, with 12 bases between. The length of the CDR3 is 13 residues. CDR3 bases: TGCGCCAGCACACGGGACGGACAAAACATTCAGTACTTC. Protein: CASTRDGQNIQYF. The full variable domain, its missing parts supplied by reference TRBV5-1 and TRBJ2-4, is KAGVTQTPRYLIKTRGQQVTLSCSPISGHRSVSWYQQTPGQGLQFLFEYFSETQRNKGNFPGRFSGRQFSNSRSEMNVSTLELGDSALYLCASTRDGQNIQYFGAGTRLSVL.

The chain links TRBV5-1 to TRBJ2-1, with 11 bases matching TRBD2. The V gene's germline CDR1 is SGHRS and CDR2 YFSETQ. The trim removed 0 bases at V and 3 bases at J, leaving 5 bases unmatched. This CDR3 spans 17 amino acids. DNA for the CDR3: TGCGCCAGCAGCTTGGAGGCTAGCGGGGGGCTCTACAATGAGCAGTTCTTC. Encoded protein: CASSLEASGGLYNEQFF. Using reference TRBV5-1 and TRBJ2-1 for the parts outside the CDR3, the full variable domain is KAGVTQTPRYLIKTRGQQVTLSCSPISGHRSVSWYQQTPGQGLQFLFEYFSETQRNKGNFPGRFSGRQFSNSRSEMNVSTLELGDSALYLCASSLEASGGLYNEQFFGPGTRLTVL.

This chain joins TRBV7-2 and TRBJ2-4; D might be TRBD2 (6 bases). The DNA end lines up better with TRBJ2-7; the J call may be wrong. This CDR3 has 16 amino acids. The germline V gene has CDR1 SGHTA and CDR2 FQGNSA. CDR3 nucleotide sequence: TGTGCCAGCAGTTATGACGGGACTTTTAACTCCTACGAGCAGTACTTC. Residues: CASSYDGTFNSYEQYF.

The rearrangement uses TRBV7-2 and TRBJ1-1; no firm D call. V was trimmed by 2 bases and J by 7 bases, leaving 11 bases between them. Looked up from germline, CDR1 is SGHTA and CDR2 is FQGNSA. The CDR3 sequence is 13 residues long. The CDR3 loop is CASSLSLRNEAFF. The CDR3 region has the DNA TGTGCCAGCAGCTTAAGTTTGAGAAATGAAGCTTTCTTT.

The V and J genes are TRBV29-1 and TRBJ2-7, with 7 positions matching TRBD2. The CDR3 length is 13 residues. Germline-derived CDR1 and CDR2 are SQVTM and ANQGSEA. The V gene end was trimmed by 8 bases and the J gene end by 5 bases; junction bases not matched to a gene: 12. CDR3 amino acids: CSFSRTSGDEQYF. The CDR3 DNA sequence: TGCAGCTTCTCAAGGACTAGTGGGGACGAGCAGTACTTC.

V gene TRBV4-2 combines with J gene TRBJ2-3; 10 positions match TRBD2. V lost 1 base and J lost 4; bases outside the gene matches: 2. CDR3 length: 15 residues. The V gene's germline CDR1 is LGHNA and CDR2 YNFKEQ. CDR3 nucleotide sequence: TGTGCCAGCAGCCAAGCAGCGGGAGGGGCAGATACGCAGTATTTT. This sequence encodes CASSQAAGGADTQYF.

Turning to this clonotype: The CDR3 carries no conserved terminal phenylalanine or tryptophan, so it likely arises from a read error. This chain links TRBV7-3 with TRBJ2-1; no reliable D call. Per germline, CDR1 SGHTA and CDR2 FQGTGA. Deletions cut 6 bases from V and 5 bases from J, with 11 bases between. The CDR3 consists of 13 residues. DNA of the CDR3: TGTGCCAGCAGTTCGGACCTTAACAATGAGCAGTTCTCC. Amino acids: CASSSDLNNEQFS.

This clonotype was detected only a few times. The DNA of the CDR3 is TGTGCCAGCAGACAATCGGACAGGGCGACTTACGAGCAGTACTTC. Translating it yields CASRQSDRATYEQYF. This chain connects TRBV4-2 to TRBJ2-7; TRBD1 matches 8 bases. CDR1 is LGHNA, CDR2 YNFKEQ, per germline. Trimming cost V 6 bases and J 4 bases; bases outside gene matches: 11. This CDR3 spans 15 amino acids.

This chain uses TRBV28 with TRBJ2-5, with 12 bases lining up with TRBD2. The CDR3 length is 15 residues. The trim removed 7 bases at V and 2 bases at J, leaving 5 bases unmatched. From germline, CDR1 is MDHEN and CDR2 SYDVKM. The CDR3 here is CASTPGTSGQETQYF. The DNA for the CDR3 is TGTGCCAGCACCCCTGGGACTAGCGGGCAAGAGACCCAGTACTTC.